This T cell receptor beta chain was sequenced for a study of blood T cell repertoires in COVID-19. Measured with immunoSEQ multiplex PCR; TCRdb has only the in-frame clones, and not every one. The repertoire has a few hundred thousand clones, approximately 91% of them found once; the top ten carry 0.8% to 0.9%. Looked up from germline, CDR1 is KGHDR and CDR2 is SFDVKD. There are 13 residues in the CDR3. V shed 0 bases and J shed 6 bases, with 7 bases lying between them. This clone has a handful of counts. Sequencing was carried out using PBMCs or T cells enriched from blood (not recorded which). The TCR originated in a woman aged 40 to 55 who had been exposed to COVID-19. This chain uses TRBV24-1 with TRBJ1-2, with D possibly TRBD1 on 6 matching bases. Here the CDR3 reads CATSDLPGDGYTF. CDR3 in DNA: TGTGCCACCAGTGATTTGCCAGGGGATGGCTACACCTTC.